A selection of T cell receptor beta chains follows, all from one sample in a study of STAT5B mutations in CD4+ large granular lymphocyte leukemia. Sequencing was performed with immunoSEQ multiplex PCR; in TCRdb, only in-frame clones are kept and a portion is missing. The sample lists about 29,000 clones, approximately 79% occurring once. Material for sequencing was CD4+ T cells from blood buffy coats. The receptors were sampled from a human donor in good health. The CDR3 runs from the conserved cysteine through the conserved F or W. The order of the fields is J gene, CDR3 length, D gene, V gene, clone size, CDR3 DNA, CDR3 protein. A D gene is named only where the DNA matches it firmly. A clone size is listed for some rows: how often the clone was seen (once, few, many), or a class if it is expanded.

>TRBJ1-1|12|.|TRBV19|few
TGTGCCAGTAGTCGGGTAAACACTGAAGCTTTCTTT
CASSRVNTEAFF
>TRBJ1-1|11|.|TRBV20-1|.
TGCAGTGCTAGAGTCAGGACTGAAGCTTTCTTT
CSARVRTEAFF
>TRBJ1-5|17|.|TRBV18|few
TGTGCCAGCTCACCTGTGAGACAGGTAATGGGCAATCAGCCCCAGCATTTT
CASSPVRQVMGNQPQHF
>TRBJ1-2|14|.|TRBV5-5|.
TGTGCCAGCAGCGGGGGGGGATTCGGGTATGGCTACACCTTC
CASSGGGFGYGYTF
>TRBJ2-5|13|.|TRBV11-2|.
TGTGCCAGCAGCTCCGGGGGTCAAGAGACCCAGTACTTC
CASSSGGQETQYF
>TRBJ2-5|14|.|TRBV7-2|.
TGTGCCAGCAGCTCGCCGAATATAGGCGAGACCCAGTACTTC
CASSSPNIGETQYF
>TRBJ1-2|13|.|TRBV15|.
TGTGCCACCAGCAGAGGGACAGTCTATGGCTACACCTTC
CATSRGTVYGYTF
>TRBJ2-7|15|.|TRBV15|.
TGTGCCACCAGCAGAGATCAGGCAGGACGTAGAGAGCAGTACTTC
CATSRDQAGRREQYF
>TRBJ2-5|14|TRBD2|TRBV19|.
TGTGCCAGTAGCGGGGGGGATAAGTGGGAGACCCAGTACTTC
CASSGGDKWETQYF
>TRBJ2-1|12|TRBD2|TRBV9|.
TGTGCCAGCACCGGAGCGGGGAATGAGCAGTTCTTC
CASTGAGNEQFF
>TRBJ1-6|13|.|TRBV10-1|few
TGCGCCAGCAGTGAAGCCCTAAATTCACCCCTCCACTTT
CASSEALNSPLHF
>TRBJ1-4|16|.|TRBV18|once
TGTGCCAGCTCACCACCTACCGGGACAACTAATGAAAAACTGTTTTTT
CASSPPTGTTNEKLFF
>TRBJ2-3|15|.|TRBV10-2|once
TGCGCCAGCTCCCGCTCGCCCATCGGCACAGATACGCAGTATTTT
CASSRSPIGTDTQYF
>TRBJ2-1|16|.|TRBV19|.
TGTGCCAGTAGTATAGCGGGGGACATCTCCTACAATGAGCAGTTCTTC
CASSIAGDISYNEQFF
>TRBJ1-4|19|TRBD1|TRBV5-1|.
TGCGCCAGCAGTAATAAGGCCCCGGGACAGACAAAAGCTAATGAAAAACTGTTTTTT
CASSNKAPGQTKANEKLFF
>TRBJ2-5|16|.|TRBV7-2|.
TGTGCCAGCAGCCCCCTGGGACCACGCTATGGGGAGACCCAGTACTTC
CASSPLGPRYGETQYF
>TRBJ2-6|14|.|TRBV7-2|few
TGTGCCAGCAGCTTAGCCTCTGGGGCCAACGTCCTGACTTTC
CASSLASGANVLTF
>TRBJ2-2|15|TRBD1|TRBV5-1|.
TGCGCCAGCAGATCCGGGACAGTGAACACCGGGGAGCTGTTTTTT
CASRSGTVNTGELFF
>TRBJ1-1|14|.|TRBV25-1|.
TGTGCCAGCAGTGTCGGGGTTATGGGTACTGAAGCTTTCTTT
CASSVGVMGTEAFF
>TRBJ1-1|12|.|TRBV11-2|few
TGTGCCAGCAGCCTTAGCCCCACTGAAGCTTTCTTT
CASSLSPTEAFF
>TRBJ1-4|15|.|TRBV7-9|.
TGTGCCAGCAGCTTACGAGGTGGTGGTAATGAAAAACTGTTTTTT
CASSLRGGGNEKLFF
>TRBJ2-6|18|TRBD1|TRBV28|.
TGTGCCAGCAGTTTAGGAGGGACAGGGTTCAGTCGGGCCAACGTCCTGACTTTC
CASSLGGTGFSRANVLTF
>TRBJ1-1|14|.|TRBV6-5|.
TGTGCCAGCAGTTACTCGTTGGGGAACACTGAAGCTTTCTTT
CASSYSLGNTEAFF
>TRBJ2-1|15|TRBD2|TRBV19|.
TGTGCCAGTAGTACCACCGGGACTAGCACAGGAGAGCAGTTCTTC
CASSTTGTSTGEQFF
>TRBJ2-7|18|TRBD1|TRBV4-3|.
TGCGCCAGCAGCCAAGTAGTATTCGGACAGGGGGCGCAAGGCGAGCAGTACTTC
CASSQVVFGQGAQGEQYF
>TRBJ2-5|16|TRBD2|TRBV5-1|.
TGCGCCAGCACACTGGGGACGGGGGGGTACCAAGAGACCCAGTACTTC
CASTLGTGGYQETQYF
>TRBJ1-2|17|.|TRBV15|.
TGTGCCACCAGCAGAGACACCGCCCAGGGGATCTCCTATGGCTACACCTTC
CATSRDTAQGISYGYTF
>TRBJ2-3|14|TRBD1|TRBV7-6|.
TGTGCCAGCAGCCGGGGACAGAGCACAGATACGCAGTATTTT
CASSRGQSTDTQYF
>TRBJ1-3|14|.|TRBV7-8|once
TGTGCCACTTACTCAGGGGTAGAAGGAAACACCATATATTTT
CATYSGVEGNTIYF
>TRBJ2-7|11|.|TRBV18|once
TGTGCCAGCTCACCCGGGACGGACCTTGCGTTC
CASSPGTDLAF
>TRBJ1-2|15|TRBD1|TRBV28|.
TGTGCCAGCAGTTCCCGCCAGACAGGGGGTCTCAGGTGCACCTTC
CASSSRQTGGLRCTF
>TRBJ1-2|14|TRBD1|TRBV5-1|few
TGCGCCAGCAGCTTGGCCAGACAGGGGTTTAGCTACACCTTC
CASSLARQGFSYTF
>TRBJ1-2|15|TRBD1|TRBV7-9|.
TGTGCCAGCACCTACGGGACAGGCAGAAACTATGGCTACACCTTC
CASTYGTGRNYGYTF
>TRBJ2-2|16|.|TRBV7-7|.
TGTGCCAGCAGCTTATCGGGGGGCGAAGACACCGGGGAGCTGTTTTTT
CASSLSGGEDTGELFF
>TRBJ1-1|16|.|TRBV18|.
TGTGCCAGCTCACCTGGAACGGGGGTTCCGAACACTGAAGCTTTCTTT
CASSPGTGVPNTEAFF
>TRBJ1-1|14|.|TRBV6-5|.
TGTGCCATCTCGCGGGGCTCTTTGAACACTGAAGCTTTCTTT
CAISRGSLNTEAFF
>TRBJ1-4|14|.|TRBV7-9|few
TGTGCCAGCAGCCAAGGACGGGTTAATGAAAAACTGTTTTTT
CASSQGRVNEKLFF
>TRBJ1-4|15|.|TRBV4-1|.
TGCGCCAGCAGCCAAGATATCCCTATCGGGGAAAAACTGTTTTTT
CASSQDIPIGEKLFF
>TRBJ2-2|16|TRBD2|TRBV19|.
TGTGCCAGTAGTCGGCTAGCGGGGGCCAACACCGGGGAGCTGTTTTTT
CASSRLAGANTGELFF
>TRBJ1-2|14|TRBD1|TRBV7-9|.
TGTGCCAGCAGCCGAGGGACAGCGGAGCGGGGCTACACCTTC
CASSRGTAERGYTF
>TRBJ2-1|16|TRBD1|TRBV19|.
TGTGCCAGTACCGATCGGACAGGGATGGTCCACAATGAGCAGTTCTTC
CASTDRTGMVHNEQFF
>TRBJ2-3|15|.|TRBV7-2|.
TGTGCCAGCAGGCGGGACTCCGGACGAACAGATACGCAGTATTTT
CASRRDSGRTDTQYF
>TRBJ1-1|15|.|TRBV7-8|.
TGTGCCAGCAGCTTAAATTGGCAGTCGAACACTGAAGCTTTCTTT
CASSLNWQSNTEAFF
>TRBJ1-4|14|.|TRBV7-9|few
TGTGCCAGCAGCGGATCGGCGGGAACTGAAAAACTGTTTTTT
CASSGSAGTEKLFF
>TRBJ2-6|17|TRBD1|TRBV10-3|.
TGTGCCATCAGTACCGGGACAGGGTTCTCTGGGGCCAACGTCCTGACTTTC
CAISTGTGFSGANVLTF
>TRBJ1-6|15|.|TRBV5-1|.
TGCGCCAGCAGCCAGTCTTCGGACGGAAATTCACCCCTCCACTTT
CASSQSSDGNSPLHF
>TRBJ1-6|15|.|TRBV5-6|.
TGTGCCAGCAGCTTGTGGGTCAGGGACCATTCACCCCTCCACTTT
CASSLWVRDHSPLHF
>TRBJ1-2|13|.|TRBV19|.
TGTGCCAGTAGGGAGGGGAGGAACTATGGCTACACCTTC
CASREGRNYGYTF
>TRBJ2-3|16|TRBD2|TRBV12-5|.
TGTGCTAGTGGTTCCTGGACTAGCGGGGGGGCCGGAACGCAGTATTTT
CASGSWTSGGAGTQYF
>TRBJ1-1|14|.|TRBV19|.
TGTGCCAGTAGTATCGGCGGGGTGTCCACTGAAGCTTTCTTT
CASSIGGVSTEAFF
>TRBJ2-2|16|TRBD2|TRBV7-2|.
TGTGCCAGCAGCTTAGCCGGGACTAGTGTTACCGGGGAGCTGTTTTTT
CASSLAGTSVTGELFF